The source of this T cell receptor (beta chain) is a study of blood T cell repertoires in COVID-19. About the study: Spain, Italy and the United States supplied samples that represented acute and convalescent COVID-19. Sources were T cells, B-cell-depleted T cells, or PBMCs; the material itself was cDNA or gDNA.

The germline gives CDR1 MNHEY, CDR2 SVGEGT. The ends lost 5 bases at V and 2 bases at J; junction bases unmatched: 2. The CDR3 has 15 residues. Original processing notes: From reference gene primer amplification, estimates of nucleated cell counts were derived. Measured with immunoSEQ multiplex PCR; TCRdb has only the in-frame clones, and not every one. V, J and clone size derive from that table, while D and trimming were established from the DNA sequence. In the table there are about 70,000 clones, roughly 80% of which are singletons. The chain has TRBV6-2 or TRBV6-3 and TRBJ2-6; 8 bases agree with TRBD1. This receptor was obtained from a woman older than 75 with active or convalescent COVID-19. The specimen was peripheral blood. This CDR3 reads CASSKQGAGANVLTF. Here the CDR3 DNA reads TGTGCCAGCAGTAAACAGGGGGCTGGGGCCAACGTCCTGACTTTC.